The rows below give T cell receptor beta chains drawn from one sample of a study of cytomegalovirus exposure and HLA in healthy donors. Profiling relied on immunoSEQ multiplex PCR, and the TCRdb table lists in-frame clones only, not all of them. The sample consists of more than 150,000 clones, 75% to 85% of them appearing once. The sample consisted of PBMCs. These receptors came from a woman aged 18-29 years in good health and CMV-seronegative. Each CDR3 is given with its conserved first and last residue. D genes are given only for firm matches. Not every row has a clone size; where given, it reads once, few, many or a size class.

TRBV25-1	NA	NA	TRBJ2-7	TGTGCCAGCAGTGAATGGCAGGACAGCGAGCAGTACTTC	CASSEWQDSEQYF
TRBV6-1	NA	NA	TRBJ2-3	TGTGCCAACTCGGGAAGCACAGATACGCAGTATTTT	CANSGSTDTQYF
TRBV7-3	NA	NA	TRBJ2-3	TGTGCCAGCAGCCTCTACACAGATACGCAGTATTTT	CASSLYTDTQYF
TRBV19	TRBD2	NA	TRBJ2-3	TGTGCCAGTAGTATAGCACGGACTAGCGGGCCGTCAGATACGCAGTATTTT	CASSIARTSGPSDTQYF
TRBV27	TRBD2	NA	TRBJ2-5	TGTGCCAGCAGTCACCCCTCGGGGGGGCGGGGGACCCAGTACTTC	CASSHPSGGRGTQYF
TRBV7-9	NA	NA	TRBJ1-2	TGTTCCAGCAGTCTATCCGGCGGGGGCTACACCTTC	CSSSLSGGGYTF
TRBV27	TRBD1	NA	TRBJ2-7	TGTGCCAGCAGATGGACAGGTTATTCGAGCTCCTACGAGCAGTACTTC	CASRWTGYSSSYEQYF
TRBV6-5	NA	NA	TRBJ1-1	TGTGCCAGCACCCTAGGGCCCGACGCAGGGGCACAAGCTTTCTTT	CASTLGPDAGAQAFF
TRBV7-9	NA	NA	TRBJ2-1	TGTGCCAGCAGCTTGGGGGGGCCGTATGAGCAGTTCTTC	CASSLGGPYEQFF
TRBV29-1	NA	few	TRBJ1-1	TGCAGCGTTGTGGTAGTGGGCTTGAACACTGAAGCTTTCTTT	CSVVVVGLNTEAFF
TRBV9	TRBD2	NA	TRBJ2-7	TGTGCCAGCAGCGTAGCATCGGCTAGCGGGTACGAGCAGTACTTC	CASSVASASGYEQYF
TRBV2	TRBD1	NA	TRBJ2-5	TGTGCCAGCAGGGACAGGGGGCACCTTGAGACCCAGTACTTC	CASRDRGHLETQYF
TRBV5-4	TRBD2	once	TRBJ2-7	TGTGCCAGCAGCTTGGGCACTAGCGGGAACCTCTACGAGCAGTACTTC	CASSLGTSGNLYEQYF
TRBV6-6	NA	NA	TRBJ2-7	TGTGCCAGCAGTTACTCGGGCCTAATCCACGAGCAGTACTTC	CASSYSGLIHEQYF
TRBV7-3	TRBD2	NA	TRBJ2-7	TGTGCCAGCAACTCCGAGGGACTAGCGGGATTGATCTACGAGCAGTACTTC	CASNSEGLAGLIYEQYF
TRBV7-9	NA	once	TRBJ2-4	TGTGCCAGCAGCTTATCCGTAGCGGATTTAGCCAAAAACATTCAGTACTTC	CASSLSVADLAKNIQYF
TRBV6-4	TRBD2	NA	TRBJ2-1	TGTGCCAGCAGTGTGGTGGGACTAGCGGGAGTCAATGAGCAGTTCTTC	CASSVVGLAGVNEQFF
TRBV6-1	NA	few	TRBJ1-1	TGTGCCAGCAGTGAATCAGGAGGGCGGGTTGAAGCTTTCTTT	CASSESGGRVEAFF
TRBV2	TRBD1	once	TRBJ2-1	TGTGCCACCCCCGGGACAGGGGTTGGCAATGAGCAGTTCTTC	CATPGTGVGNEQFF
TRBV30	TRBD1	NA	TRBJ1-2	TGTGCCTGGAGTGTTGGACAGGGGGCGCGTGGCTACACCTTC	CAWSVGQGARGYTF
TRBV7-6	TRBD2	NA	TRBJ2-7	TGTGCCAGCAGCTCCGCCGGGCGACGCGGGGGGGCGTACACCTACGAGCAGTACTTC	CASSSAGRRGGAYTYEQYF
TRBV5-6	NA	NA	TRBJ2-7	TGTGCCAGCAGCTTAAGGGGGCGGGGGGCAACTTCCTACGAGCAGTACTTC	CASSLRGRGATSYEQYF
TRBV6-7	NA	NA	TRBJ1-5	TGTGCCAGCAGACCCCGGGGTCCAAATAGCAATCAGCCCCAGCATTTT	CASRPRGPNSNQPQHF
TRBV18	TRBD1	NA	TRBJ2-3	TGTGCCAGCTCACTGCGGACAGGGGGCCGAGATACGCAGTATTTT	CASSLRTGGRDTQYF
TRBV30	NA	NA	TRBJ2-2	TGTGCCTGGAGTGCCGAATTACAGGGTCTGCTGTTTTTT	CAWSAELQGLLFF
TRBV19	NA	NA	TRBJ1-2	TGTGCCAGTAGTATGTGGCAGGGGAAGGGCTACACCTTC	CASSMWQGKGYTF
TRBV7-6	TRBD2	NA	TRBJ2-7	TGTGCCAGCAGCCTTGTAGCGGGAAACCACGAGCAGTACTTC	CASSLVAGNHEQYF
TRBV6-4	TRBD1	NA	TRBJ2-7	TGTGCCAGCAGTGAAGGACAGGGGGCACACGAGCAGTACTTC	CASSEGQGAHEQYF
TRBV4-1	TRBD2	NA	TRBJ2-5	TGCGCCAGCAGCCCCAGCGGGACCCTCGGGGAGACCCAGTACTTC	CASSPSGTLGETQYF
TRBV27	TRBD2	NA	TRBJ2-1	TGTGCCAGCAGTTTAAGGACTAGGGTCACTGAGCAGTTCTTC	CASSLRTRVTEQFF
TRBV7-2	NA	few	TRBJ2-2	TGTGCCAGCAGCACCTCGGGGGCGGGAGCAGAGGAGCTGTTTTTT	CASSTSGAGAEELFF
TRBV5-1	NA	NA	TRBJ2-2	TGCGCCAGCAGCTCCTCACAGGGCGTCACCGGGGAGCTGTTTTTT	CASSSSQGVTGELFF
TRBV7-9	TRBD1	NA	TRBJ1-2	TGTGCCAGCATCCAGGGGGACTATGGCTACACCTTC	CASIQGDYGYTF
TRBV2	NA	NA	TRBJ2-1	TGTGCCAGCACCGTAGGGGGGGCCTCCTACAATGAGCAGTTCTTC	CASTVGGASYNEQFF
TRBV6-5	NA	NA	TRBJ2-3	TGTGCCAGCAGTTACGGGGGGACAGTAGACACAGATACGCAGTATTTT	CASSYGGTVDTDTQYF
TRBV19	TRBD1	NA	TRBJ1-2	TGTGCCTCTAGGGGACAGGGGAGCTATGGCTACACCTTC	CASRGQGSYGYTF
TRBV27	NA	once	TRBJ1-1	TGTGCCAGCACCCAACAGCCCCACACTGAAGCTTTCTTT	CASTQQPHTEAFF